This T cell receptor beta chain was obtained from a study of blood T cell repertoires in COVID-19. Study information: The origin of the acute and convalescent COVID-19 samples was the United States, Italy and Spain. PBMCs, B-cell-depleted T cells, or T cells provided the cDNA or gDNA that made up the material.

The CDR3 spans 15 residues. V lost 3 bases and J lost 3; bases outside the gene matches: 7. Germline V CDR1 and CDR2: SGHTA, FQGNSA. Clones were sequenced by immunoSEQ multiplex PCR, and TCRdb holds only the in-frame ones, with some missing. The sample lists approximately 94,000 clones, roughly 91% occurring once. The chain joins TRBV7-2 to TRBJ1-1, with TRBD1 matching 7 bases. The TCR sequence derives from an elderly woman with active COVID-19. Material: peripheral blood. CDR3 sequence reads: CASSFLDRADTEAFF. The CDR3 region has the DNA TGTGCCAGCAGCTTCCTAGACAGGGCGGACACTGAAGCTTTCTTT.